Given below is one T cell receptor (beta chain) in context. The target antigen is unknown. The sample is drawn from a study of cytomegalovirus exposure and HLA in healthy donors. Study conclusions and caveats: In a later analysis, DRB1 alleles had the most associated TCRs; HLA-C alleles the fewest. When a later analysis was performed, an Asian-associated ancestry cluster reportedly had fewer N-insertions than the approximately 700-donor mean.

The primer mix had 60 Vbeta and 13 Jbeta primers. Sequencing used immunoSEQ multiplex PCR; TCRdb keeps in-frame clones, though not all of them. Among about 160,000 clones listed, roughly 79% were seen once. CDR3 length: 17 amino acids. Trimming cost V 0 bases and J 4 bases, with 19 bases left between them. The germline CDR1 and CDR2 sequences are SGHAT and FQNNGV. The specimen sequenced was PBMCs. V is TRBV11-2 and J is TRBJ2-7, with a possible D match to TRBD1 (6 bases). The receptor's source is a woman in her 50s in good health and CMV-seronegative. CDR3: CASSLDLIQGRGYEQYF. CDR3 in DNA: TGTGCCAGCAGCTTAGATCTCATACAGGGACGAGGTTACGAGCAGTACTTC.